These 2 T cell receptor beta chains originate from one sample sequenced in a study of shared clonotypes between healthy human individuals. TCRdb keeps only in-frame clones here, not all; method: immunoSEQ multiplex PCR. The sample contains about 1.1 million clones, approximately 80% of which appear only once. The sample was memory CD4+ T cells from PBMCs. Subset specified: CD45RA-negative fraction. The origin of the receptors is a man between 18 and 35 years old in good health. Some clones in this sample may be carry-over from other donors' samples.

The chain employs TRBV28 and TRBJ1-2, with unresolved D. Germline loops: CDR1 MDHEN, CDR2 SYDVKM. V was clipped by 6 bases and J by 8 bases, with 16 bases between them. The CDR3 is made up of 13 amino acids. CDR3 sequence (DNA): TGTGCCAGCAGGGCAGGCGTGCCGGGGGGCTACACCTTC. Translating it yields CASRAGVPGGYTF.

This rearrangement joins TRBV5-1 to TRBJ2-5; D not certain. Trimming removed 4 bases from V and 5 bases from J, with 12 bases in between. This CDR3 has 13 amino acids. Germline lookup yields CDR1 SGHRS and CDR2 YFSETQ. The CDR3 sequence: CASSISGYETQYF. The CDR3 DNA sequence: TGCGCCAGCAGCATTTCTGGCTACGAGACCCAGTACTTC.